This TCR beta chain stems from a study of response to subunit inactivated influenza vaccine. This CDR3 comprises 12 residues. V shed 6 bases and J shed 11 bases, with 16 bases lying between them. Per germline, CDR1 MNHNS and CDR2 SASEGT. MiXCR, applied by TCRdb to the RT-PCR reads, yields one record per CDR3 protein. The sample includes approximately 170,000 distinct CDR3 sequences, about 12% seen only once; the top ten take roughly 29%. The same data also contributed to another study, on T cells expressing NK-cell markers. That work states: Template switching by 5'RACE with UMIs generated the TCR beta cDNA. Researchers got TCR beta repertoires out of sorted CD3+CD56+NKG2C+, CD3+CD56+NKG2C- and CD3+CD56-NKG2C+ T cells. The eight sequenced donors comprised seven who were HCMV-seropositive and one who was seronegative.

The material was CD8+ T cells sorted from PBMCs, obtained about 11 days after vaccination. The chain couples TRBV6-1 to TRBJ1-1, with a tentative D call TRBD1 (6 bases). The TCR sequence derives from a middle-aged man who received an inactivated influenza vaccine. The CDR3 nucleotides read TGTGCCAGCAGCACCCAGGGGAGTGGGGCTTTCTTT. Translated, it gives CASSTQGSGAFF.